A single sample gave rise to the 3 T cell receptor beta chains below, sequenced in a study of technical replicates of blood from several donors. TCRdb's copy holds only in-frame clones and misses some; the assay was immunoSEQ multiplex PCR. The table lists over 55,000 clones, roughly 96% of them singletons. The source material was T cells isolated from PBMCs. These receptors all stem from a human donor in good health.

J is TRBJ2-3 and V is TRBV5-4; tentatively, D is TRBD1 (5 bases). This CDR3 has 15 residues. From germline, CDR1 is SGHNT and CDR2 YYREEE (reference sequence). Between the trimmed V and J ends, which lost 0 bases and 3 bases, there was a span of 11 bases. The CDR3 reads CASSLGQGLTDTQYF. DNA of the CDR3: TGTGCCAGCAGCTTGGGCCAGGGCCTGACAGATACGCAGTATTTT.

The V call is TRBV4-1, the J call TRBJ2-6; 7 bases are shared with TRBD2. The J segment lost 2 bases and the V segment lost 4 bases, leaving 14 bases of the junction unmatched. The germline V gene has CDR1 MGHRA and CDR2 YSYEKL. The CDR3 runs to 19 residues. In nucleotides, the CDR3 is TGCGCCAGCAGCCTCTGGGGGGGTCGAGGTGCTACTGGGGCCAACGTCCTGACTTTC. Protein sequence: CASSLWGGRGATGANVLTF.

This clone was recorded only once. V gene TRBV6-5 combines with J gene TRBJ2-3; D remains ambiguous. The V end lost 2 bases, the J end lost 6 bases, and 9 bases lay between the germline ends. The CDR3 sequence is 13 residues long. Germline V CDR1 and CDR2: MNHEY, SVGAGI. CDR3 bases: TGTGCCAGCAGTTACCAGATGGGCGATACGCAGTATTTT. Protein sequence: CASSYQMGDTQYF.